This T cell receptor (beta chain) was profiled in a study of PD-1 blockade in classical Hodgkin lymphoma. Whole-study results and caveats: The study reported lower baseline TCR diversity in newly diagnosed patients than in healthy donors. Undefined causes, possibly disease activity or prior therapy, underlie the repertoire differences.

Indicated time point: newly diagnosed, previously untreated cHL patient sample. A remark on this clone: Its antigen is unidentified.

CDR1 and CDR2 from the germline V gene are SGHRS and YFSETQ. The V and J ends lost 4 bases and 1 base respectively, with 15 bases between them. The CDR3 runs 15 residues. The data were produced by immunoSEQ multiplex PCR, yet TCRdb's version contains in-frame clones alone and is incomplete. The sample records over 15,000 clones, 87% being singletons. The chain recombines TRBV5-1 with TRBJ2-7; D possibly matches TRBD1 or TRBD2 (6 bases each). What was sequenced was peripheral blood mononuclear cells (PBMCs). The clonotype was recovered from a human donor with classical Hodgkin lymphoma. The CDR3, as DNA: TGCGCCAGCAGCCCGGGACAAGGGAGGTCCTACGAGCAGTACTTC. It yields the protein CASSPGQGRSYEQYF.